Detailed here is one T cell receptor (beta chain). The assay was immunoSEQ multiplex PCR, and TCRdb's table has in-frame clones only and misses some. The sample holds about 38,000 clones, about nine tenths seen once. These data are taken from a study of T cell changes during pregnancy in multiple sclerosis. The length of the CDR3 is 14 residues. With 2 bases removed from V and 8 bases from J, the gap between germline ends came to 12 bases. In germline, CDR1 is MDHEN, CDR2 SYDVKM. The V call is TRBV28, the J call TRBJ2-2, with D unresolved. This TCR derives from a female donor in good health, enrolled as a control in a pregnancy study. Sample: CD4+ T cells from peripheral blood mononuclear cells, taken after pregnancy. The CDR3: CASSLAYPGGELFF. CDR3 bases: TGTGCCAGCAGTTTAGCTTACCCAGGTGGGGAGCTGTTTTTT.